This T cell receptor beta chain is drawn from a study of OX40 agonist ivuxolimab in advanced cancers. This CDR3 has 16 amino acids. Trimming removed 5 bases from V and 5 bases from J; junction bases left unmatched: 10. Germline V gene lookup returns CDR1 SGHAT and CDR2 FQNNGV. Clones were read by immunoSEQ multiplex PCR, and TCRdb kept only the in-frame ones, dropping some. The sample has over 45,000 clones; 80% to 90% are singletons. Study-wide results and caveats: Expanded clones were, on average, more numerous among CD8+ T cells than CD4+.

As to this clone: Its antigen is unknown.

The chain employs TRBV11-2 and TRBJ2-2, with 8 bases that match TRBD1. This TCR was recovered from an adult with an advanced solid tumor such as melanoma, head and neck, liver or kidney cancer. Source: CD4+ or CD8+ T cells sorted from blood, taken in a trial of the OX40 agonist ivuxolimab. CDR3 residues: CASSLGVTGVTGELFF. The DNA of the CDR3 is TGTGCCAGCAGCCTAGGGGTGACAGGGGTTACCGGGGAGCTGTTTTTT.